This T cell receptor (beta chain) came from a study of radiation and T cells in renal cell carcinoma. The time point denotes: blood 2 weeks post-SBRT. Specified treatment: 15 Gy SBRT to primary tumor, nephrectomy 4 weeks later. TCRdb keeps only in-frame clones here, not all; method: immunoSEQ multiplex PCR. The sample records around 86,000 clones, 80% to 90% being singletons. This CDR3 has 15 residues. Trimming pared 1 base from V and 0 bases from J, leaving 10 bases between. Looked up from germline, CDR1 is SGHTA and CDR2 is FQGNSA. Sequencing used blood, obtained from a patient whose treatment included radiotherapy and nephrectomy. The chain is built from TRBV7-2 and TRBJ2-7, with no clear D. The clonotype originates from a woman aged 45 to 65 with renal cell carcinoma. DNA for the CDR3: TGTGCCAGCAGCTTAGGGCCCCTTAGCTCCTACGAGCAGTACTTC. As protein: CASSLGPLSSYEQYF.